A selection of T cell receptor beta chains follows, all from one sample in a study of shared clonotypes between healthy human individuals. Profiling relied on immunoSEQ multiplex PCR, and the TCRdb table lists in-frame clones only, not all of them. Of under 650,000 clones listed, about 96% are singletons. Sequenced sample: naive CD4+ T cells sorted from blood. The receptors derive from a woman aged 25 to 39 in good health. CDR3s include the opening cysteine and the closing phenylalanine or tryptophan. A D gene is named only where the DNA matches it firmly. Some rows have no size entry. The others give once, few or many, or a class for an expanded clone.

j_call v_call d_call clone_size cdr3_nt cdr3_aa
TRBJ2-1 TRBV7-1 NA NA TGTGCCAGCAGCCACCGGGCCCTCAATGAGCAGTTCTTC CASSHRALNEQFF
TRBJ2-1 TRBV6-4 NA NA TGTGCCAGCAGTGAAGTGCGAGGAGGGTACAATGAGCAGTTCTTC CASSEVRGGYNEQFF
TRBJ2-2 TRBV5-1 NA NA TGCGCCAGCAGCTTGGTGTCCTTATCGAACACCGGGGAGCTGTTTTTT CASSLVSLSNTGELFF
TRBJ1-1 TRBV5-8 NA NA TGTGCCAGCAGTGAAGTGGACTTTGAAGCTTTCTTT CASSEVDFEAFF
TRBJ2-2 TRBV27 NA NA TGTGCCAGCAGTTTACAGATTGGCGGGATAGAAACCGGGGAGCTGTTTTTT CASSLQIGGIETGELFF
TRBJ2-1 TRBV29-1 NA NA TGCAGCGTTGGGGTATACAATGAGCAGTTCTTC CSVGVYNEQFF
TRBJ1-1 TRBV29-1 NA NA TGCAGCGTTGTGGCTTTCGGCACTGAAGCTTTCTTT CSVVAFGTEAFF
TRBJ2-7 TRBV7-9 TRBD2 NA TGTGCCAGCAGCTTACAGACTAGCGGGAACTACGAGCAGTACTTC CASSLQTSGNYEQYF
TRBJ1-5 TRBV6-6 TRBD1 NA TGTGCCAGCAGGGGGGACAGGGTCAATCAGCCCCAGCATTTT CASRGDRVNQPQHF
TRBJ2-1 TRBV5-1 NA NA TGCGCCAGCAGCTCCAGACCCCGGCGGACTAACTACAATGAGCAGTTCTTC CASSSRPRRTNYNEQFF
TRBJ2-1 TRBV11-2 TRBD2 NA TGTGCCAGCAGCCCGGCGACTAGCGGGCATGAGCAGTTCTTC CASSPATSGHEQFF
TRBJ1-3 TRBV7-9 NA few TGTGCCAGCAACCCGACTAACTCTGGAAACACCATATATTTT CASNPTNSGNTIYF
TRBJ2-7 TRBV5-6 TRBD1 NA TGTGCCAGCAGACGGGGACAGAGCTACGAGCAGTACTTC CASRRGQSYEQYF
TRBJ1-5 TRBV2 NA NA TGTGCCAGCAGTGAATCGAACACCAAGAATCAGCCCCAGCATTTT CASSESNTKNQPQHF
TRBJ2-5 TRBV5-1 TRBD2 NA TGCGCCAGCAGCGACCCGGGACTAGCGTTCCAAGAGACCCAGTACTTC CASSDPGLAFQETQYF
TRBJ2-5 TRBV4-1 NA NA TGCGCCAGCAGCCAAGGGGCGAGCCGCTATTTCCCGAGGGCGACCCAGTACTTC CASSQGASRYFPRATQYF
TRBJ2-5 TRBV7-6 NA NA TGTGCCAGCAGCTTAGGACAGACCACAGAGACCCAGTACTTC CASSLGQTTETQYF
TRBJ1-4 TRBV7-9 NA NA TGTGCCAGCAGCTTTGGGGCAGGGGATGAAAAACTGTTTTTT CASSFGAGDEKLFF
TRBJ2-7 TRBV6-5 NA NA TGTGCCAGCAGTTACGGGGGAGGCAGGGGCATTAAGGAGCAGTACTTC CASSYGGGRGIKEQYF
TRBJ2-1 TRBV20-1 NA NA TGCAGTGCTACTAGCTACAATGAGCAGTTCTTC CSATSYNEQFF
TRBJ1-1 TRBV27 NA NA TGTGCCAGCAGTCCGTCAGGATGGCACACTGAAGCTTTCTTT CASSPSGWHTEAFF
TRBJ2-7 TRBV7-2 NA NA TGTGCCAGCAGCTCTCAGGGTGATTCCTACGAGCAGTACTTC CASSSQGDSYEQYF
TRBJ2-6 TRBV5-4 TRBD1 NA TGTGCCAGCAGCCTGGGACAGAACTCTGGGGCCAACGTCCTGACTTTC CASSLGQNSGANVLTF
TRBJ1-3 TRBV2 NA NA TGTGCCAGCACCGGTCAGGGCGGAAACACCATATATTTT CASTGQGGNTIYF
TRBJ2-5 TRBV11-3 TRBD2 NA TGTGCCAGCAGCTTAGGTACTAGCGGCCAAGAGACCCAGTACTTC CASSLGTSGQETQYF
TRBJ2-7 TRBV6-5 NA NA TGTGCCAGCAGTACTCCCGGGACCCACGAGCAGTACTTC CASSTPGTHEQYF
TRBJ2-1 TRBV18 TRBD2 NA TGTGCCAGCTCACCACTGGGACTAGCCGCGGCAAGTGAGCAGTTCTTC CASSPLGLAAASEQFF
TRBJ2-7 TRBV5-1 TRBD2 NA TGCGCCAGCAGCTTGGAGGGCGGGGGATACTCCTACGAGCAGTACTTC CASSLEGGGYSYEQYF
TRBJ2-2 TRBV6-1 TRBD2 NA TGTGCCAGCCCGGGGGGGTACACCGGGGAGCTGTTTTTT CASPGGYTGELFF
TRBJ2-3 TRBV29-1 NA NA TGCAGCGTTGTACCGGGACGCACTAGCACAGATACGCAGTATTTT CSVVPGRTSTDTQYF
TRBJ2-7 TRBV21-1 NA once TGTGCCAGCACCAGCAAAGAACTAGCGGGAGCCGTTTACGAGCAGTACTTC CASTSKELAGAVYEQYF
TRBJ1-2 TRBV28 TRBD1 once TGTGCCAGCAGTTTACCCCCGGGGACAGGCTCTAACTATGGCTACACCTTC CASSLPPGTGSNYGYTF
TRBJ1-3 TRBV11-2 NA NA TGTGCCAGCAGCCGGCCCCGACAGGAAACTGGAAACACCATATATTTT CASSRPRQETGNTIYF
TRBJ1-3 TRBV28 NA NA TGTGCCAGCAGTTTACGGGCTGAGGGCATATATTTT CASSLRAEGIYF
TRBJ2-7 TRBV2 NA once TGTGCCAGCAGAGACCGTCGGGGGGCTCCCTACGAGCAGTACTTC CASRDRRGAPYEQYF
TRBJ1-5 TRBV28 NA NA TGTGCCAGCAGTTTTCCAGTCCTCAATCAGCCCCAGCATTTT CASSFPVLNQPQHF
TRBJ1-5 TRBV4-1 NA NA TGCGCCAGCAGCCAAGGGGGCGGAGGGCCCCAGCATTTT CASSQGGGGPQHF
TRBJ1-1 TRBV19 TRBD1 NA TGTGCCAGTAGGGTACAGGGGGCGAACACTGAAGCTTTCTTT CASRVQGANTEAFF
TRBJ1-5 TRBV28 NA NA TGTGCCAGCAGTTTACGCCCCTTGGGGAATCAGCCCCAGCATTTT CASSLRPLGNQPQHF
TRBJ1-6 TRBV5-6 NA NA TGTGCCAGCAGCTTGTTGACGGGAGAACCCTCACCCCTCCACTTT CASSLLTGEPSPLHF
TRBJ2-5 TRBV9 NA NA TGTGCCAGCAGCTTGACAGGCCAGTGGGAGACCCAGTACTTC CASSLTGQWETQYF
TRBJ1-4 TRBV7-9 TRBD1 NA TGTGCCAGCAGCCCAGGACAGGGTTATTCTGAAAAACTGTTTTTT CASSPGQGYSEKLFF
TRBJ2-1 TRBV6-4 TRBD2 NA TGTGCCAGCAGTCCCCTTACTAGCGGAAATTACAATGAGCAGTTCTTC CASSPLTSGNYNEQFF
TRBJ2-7 TRBV18 NA NA TGTGCCAGCTCACTCGGGGGAGGGGGCTACGAGCAGTACTTC CASSLGGGGYEQYF
TRBJ2-7 TRBV27 TRBD1 NA TGTGCCAGCAGTGCCCCGGGACAGGGTGTCTACGAGCAGTACTTC CASSAPGQGVYEQYF
TRBJ2-7 TRBV18 NA NA TGTGCCAGCTCAACCACGGACAGAGCCGAGCAGTACTTC CASSTTDRAEQYF
TRBJ2-5 TRBV6-4 NA NA TGTGCCAGCAGCGGGACTCAGCAAGAGACCCAGTACTTC CASSGTQQETQYF
TRBJ2-7 TRBV28 NA NA TGTGCCAGCAGTCCCCGGGACGAGCAGTACTTC CASSPRDEQYF
TRBJ1-3 TRBV2 NA NA TGTGCCAGCAGTGAGCAGGGCTCTTTTGGAAACACCATATATTTT CASSEQGSFGNTIYF
TRBJ2-7 TRBV7-3 NA NA TGTGCCAGCAGACCCCACACCTACGAGCAGTACTTC CASRPHTYEQYF